One and the same sample provided the 27 T cell receptor beta chains below, sequenced in a study of T cell repertoires in cytomegalovirus infection. One entry per CDR3 protein, called by TCRdb with MiXCR from the reads. This repertoire shows some 700,000 distinct CDR3 sequences, around a third found once; its top ten account for about 20%. Their target antigens are unknown. The specimen comprised cultured PBMCs, sampled from culture after CMV antigen stimulation. All receptors come from a human donor in good health (CMV status not recorded). Some clones in this sample may be carry-over from other donors' samples.

This clonotype was observed a handful of times. This rearrangement joins TRBV5-6 to TRBJ2-3; TRBD2 matches at 11 bases. The junction had 7 bases not matched to a gene; V was cut back by 3 bases and J by 4 bases. CDR1 SGHDT and CDR2 YYEEEE come from the germline V gene. The CDR3 contains 16 residues. In DNA form, the CDR3 reads TGTGCCAGCAGCTCCTCGACTAGCGGGAACGCAGATACGCAGTATTTT. Translating it yields CASSSSTSGNADTQYF.

This clonotype was counted ten times or more. V gene TRBV7-2 combines with J gene TRBJ1-5, with a possible D match to TRBD1 (6 bases). There are 13 residues in the CDR3. Germline V gene sequence: CDR1 SGHTA, CDR2 FQGNSA. Trimming left V 4 bases short and J 4 bases short, with 8 bases between. In nucleotides, the CDR3 is TGTGCCAGCAGCTCGGACAGAAATCAGCCCCAGCATTTT. Amino acid sequence: CASSSDRNQPQHF. Based on the CDR3 plus reference TRBV7-2 and TRBJ1-5, the full variable domain is GAGVSQSPSNKVTEKGKDVELRCDPISGHTALYWYRQSLGQGLEFLIYFQGNSAPDKSGLPSDRFSAERTGGSVSTLTIQRTQQEDSAVYLCASSSDRNQPQHFGDGTRLSIL.

This clonotype was picked up a small number of times. J is TRBJ2-5 and V is TRBV5-1, with D possibly matching TRBD2 (6 bases). CDR3 size: 15 residues. Germline V gives CDR1 SGHRS, CDR2 YFSETQ. V was shortened by 3 bases and J by 1 base, with 13 bases between the two germline ends. The CDR3 region has the DNA TGCGCCAGCAGCTATACCGGGACTTCCCAAGAGACCCAGTACTTC. Translation: CASSYTGTSQETQYF.

The rearrangement joins TRBV9 to TRBJ2-1; D may be TRBD1 (6 bases). Germline CDR1 SGDLS, CDR2 YYNGEE. The CDR3 contains 17 residues. Trimming cost V 3 bases and J 0 bases, with 16 bases left between them. This chain's CDR3 is CASSAPLVDSSYNEQFF. The CDR3 DNA is TGTGCCAGCAGCGCCCCTCTCGTGGACAGCTCCTACAATGAGCAGTTCTTC.

There are a few counts of this clonotype. The V and J genes are TRBV7-2 and TRBJ1-1; 7 bases fit TRBD1. This CDR3 region has 15 residues. The germline CDR1 and CDR2 sequences are SGHTA and FQGNSA. Losses at the gene ends were 5 bases for V and 0 bases for J; bases not matched to a gene: 6. CDR3: CASSATGTVNTEAFF. Here the CDR3 DNA reads TGTGCCAGCAGCGCGACCGGGACAGTGAACACTGAAGCTTTCTTT.

This clonotype came up a few times. The gene calls are TRBV6-1 and TRBJ2-3, with D perhaps assigned TRBD1 or TRBD2 (5 bases each). From germline, CDR1 is MNHNS and CDR2 SASEGT. This CDR3 is built from 13 residues. Between the trimmed V and J ends, which lost 5 bases and 7 bases, there was a span of 13 bases. The chain's CDR3 is CASSTRDDYTQYF. The CDR3 nucleotides are TGTGCCAGCAGTACGAGGGACGATTATACGCAGTATTTT.

This clonotype was counted ten times or more. The genes are TRBV7-6 and TRBJ2-1; TRBD2 matches 12 bases. With 5 bases clipped from V and 9 bases from J, the junction kept 11 bases outside the gene matches. The CDR3 spans 16 residues. Germline CDR1 reads SGHVS; CDR2 reads FNYEAQ. The CDR3 coding sequence is TGTGCCAGCAGCCCGCGGACTAGCGGGAACGTTATTGAGCAGTTCTTC. It translates to CASSPRTSGNVIEQFF.

This rearrangement joins TRBV6-1 to TRBJ1-5; D may be TRBD1 (5 bases). CDR1 and CDR2 (germline): MNHNS, SASEGT. CDR3 length: 14 amino acids. Between the trimmed V and J ends, which lost 6 bases and 0 bases, there was a span of 9 bases. The CDR3 reads CASRDSYSNQPQHF. The DNA for the CDR3 is TGTGCCAGCAGAGACAGCTATAGCAATCAGCCCCAGCATTTT.

Details on this clonotype: A much larger clone lies a single base off, so this may be a read error. The J gene is TRBJ2-1, the V gene TRBV7-2; 9 bases match TRBD2. The CDR3 has 15 residues. The junction had 11 bases not matched to a gene; V was cut back by 5 bases and J by 9 bases. Germline V gene data show CDR1 as SGHTA and CDR2 as FQGNSA. The CDR3, as DNA: TGTGCCAGCAGCGGTAATGGCGGGAGGGCGGCTGAGCAGTTCTTC. Protein product: CASSGNGGRAAEQFF.

The CDR3 region is CASSFARDRVRGETQYF. The CDR3 bases are TGTGCCAGCAGCTTCGCCCGGGACAGGGTTCGTGGAGAGACCCAGTACTTC. This sequence joins TRBV5-6 and TRBJ2-5; TRBD1 matches at 9 bases. V lost 2 bases, J lost 4 bases, and 12 bases stayed unmatched. Germline V CDR1 and CDR2: SGHDT, YYEEEE. This CDR3 is built from 17 residues.

The CDR3 spells CASSYRPYIQYF. The CDR3 DNA is TGTGCCAGCAGTTACAGGCCTTACATTCAGTACTTC. V gene TRBV6-8 combines with J gene TRBJ2-4; D is unresolved. The CDR3 sequence is 12 residues long. Germline values: CDR1 MNHGY, CDR2 SAAAGT. Trimming removed 2 bases from V and 8 bases from J, with 7 bases in between.

The chain joins TRBV7-9 to TRBJ1-4, with a possible D match to TRBD1 (5 bases). V lost 2 bases and J lost 7, with 17 bases in between. CDR3 size: 16 residues. CDR1 is SEHNR and CDR2 is FQNEAQ in the germline V gene (reference sequence). The CDR3 sequence is CASSLKGQGWSEKLFF. Here the CDR3 DNA reads TGTGCCAGCAGCTTAAAGGGCCAGGGTTGGAGTGAAAAACTGTTTTTT.

Many counts were recorded for this clonotype. The genes are TRBV4-1 and TRBJ1-5; D perhaps matches TRBD1 (5 bases). CDR1 is MGHRA and CDR2 is YSYEKL in the germline V gene. V lost 1 base to trimming and J lost 4 bases, with 11 bases between them. The CDR3 contains 15 residues. The chain's CDR3 is CASSQGGVGNQPQHF. Written as DNA, the CDR3 is TGCGCCAGCAGCCAAGGGGGGGTCGGGAATCAGCCCCAGCATTTT.

The sample holds many counts of this clonotype. This rearrangement joins TRBV7-2 to TRBJ1-2; D may be TRBD1 (5 bases). Germline V CDR1 and CDR2: SGHTA, FQGNSA. The CDR3 extends over 13 amino acids. Deletions cut 5 bases from V and 6 bases from J, with 13 bases between. CDR3 sequence: CASSLYQGHGYTF. The CDR3 DNA is TGTGCCAGCAGCCTCTATCAGGGCCATGGCTACACCTTC.

This clonotype was counted between two and nine times. This rearrangement joins TRBV6-2 or TRBV6-3 to TRBJ1-1; D not resolved. The CDR3 totals 14 residues. The ends were cut back, 4 bases at V and 0 bases at J, with 9 bases in the middle. CDR1 MNHEY and CDR2 SVGEGT come from the germline V gene. In DNA form, the CDR3 reads TGTGCCAGCAGTTCCCCCTTACTGAACACTGAAGCTTTCTTT. Protein product: CASSSPLLNTEAFF.

The chain couples TRBV20-1 to TRBJ1-2; D may be TRBD1 (5 bases). The CDR3 is made up of 13 amino acids. The V end lost 1 base, the J end lost 0 bases, and 6 bases lay between the germline ends. The germline V gene encodes CDR1 DFQATT and CDR2 SNEGSKA (reference sequence). The CDR3 coding sequence is TGCAGTGCTAGAGGACAGCCTAACTATGGCTACACCTTC. As protein: CSARGQPNYGYTF.

The V gene is TRBV7-6, the J gene TRBJ2-7; no firm D call. V lost 5 bases, J lost 3 bases, and 17 bases lay in between. The CDR3 runs 15 residues. CDR1 is SGHVS, CDR2 FNYEAQ, per germline. The CDR3 sequence: CASSPGRNLNYEQYF. As DNA, the CDR3 is TGTGCCAGCAGCCCAGGACGGAATTTAAACTACGAGCAGTACTTC. Complete variable domain (other parts from reference TRBV7-6 and TRBJ2-7): GAGVSQSPRYKVTKRGQDVALRCDPISGHVSLYWYRQALGQGPEFLTYFNYEAQQDKSGLPNDRFSAERPEGSISTLTIQRTEQRDSAMYRCASSPGRNLNYEQYFGPGTRLTVT.

This clonotype was detected a few times. V and J are TRBV7-2 and TRBJ2-1; tentatively, D is TRBD1 (6 bases). Germline V gives CDR1 SGHTA, CDR2 FQGNSA. The V end was cut by 2 bases, the J end by 8 bases, with 16 bases between. The CDR3 totals 15 residues. CDR3 region: CASSLNRDMDDEQFF. The CDR3, as DNA: TGTGCCAGCAGCTTAAACAGGGACATGGACGATGAGCAGTTCTTC.

This clonotype was picked up a small number of times. This chain connects TRBV6-1 to TRBJ1-1, with D perhaps TRBD1 (5 bases). Trimming stripped 6 bases from V and 2 bases from J, with 10 bases between. This CDR3 spans 13 amino acids. CDR1 is MNHNS, CDR2 SASEGT, per germline. The CDR3 spells CASRRQPNTEAFF. CDR3 nucleotide sequence: TGTGCCAGCAGACGACAGCCTAACACTGAAGCTTTCTTT.

The chain is built from TRBV9 and TRBJ2-1; TRBD2 might be the D (6 bases). The V end lost 7 bases, the J end lost 7 bases, and 21 bases lay between the germline ends. Germline CDR1 is SGDLS and CDR2 is YYNGEE. The CDR3 is made up of 15 amino acids. The DNA for the CDR3 is TGTGCCAGCGCCCCCGAGGTTCCAGGGAGGAATGAGCAGTTCTTC. As protein: CASAPEVPGRNEQFF.

The gene calls are TRBV2 and TRBJ2-1; D is undetermined. The germline CDR1 and CDR2 sequences are SNHLY and FYNNEI. V lost 1 base, J lost 1 base, and 11 bases lay in between. CDR3 length: 16 amino acids. The CDR3 spells CASSEGLRTSYNEQFF. The CDR3 DNA sequence: TGTGCCAGCAGTGAAGGATTGCGTACATCCTACAATGAGCAGTTCTTC.

This clonotype was detected only a few times. The gene calls are TRBV20-1 and TRBJ1-1, with D maybe TRBD1 (5 bases). Trimming stripped 3 bases from V and 4 bases from J, with 9 bases between. Looked up from germline, CDR1 is DFQATT and CDR2 is SNEGSKA (reference sequence). This CDR3 contains 12 residues. The CDR3 coding sequence is TGCAGTGCTAGCAACAGGATCACTGAAGCTTTCTTT. Its protein product is CSASNRITEAFF.

The V and J genes are TRBV30 and TRBJ1-1; D remains ambiguous. The CDR3 length is 13 residues. Trimming removed 0 bases at V and 4 bases at J, with 9 bases between. Germline V gives CDR1 GTSNPN, CDR2 SVGIG (reference sequence). The CDR3 protein is CAWSVGEGTEAFF. In DNA, the CDR3 is TGTGCCTGGAGTGTAGGTGAGGGCACTGAAGCTTTCTTT.

There are many counts of this clonotype. The rearrangement joins TRBV6-1 to TRBJ2-3; the match to TRBD2 covers 11 bases. The CDR3 sequence is 16 residues long. Looked up from germline, CDR1 is MNHNS and CDR2 is SASEGT. Losses at the gene ends were 3 bases for V and 2 bases for J; bases not matched to a gene: 4. The CDR3 nucleotides read TGTGCCAGCAGTGACGGGACTAGCGGCGCCACAGATACGCAGTATTTT. This translates into CASSDGTSGATDTQYF.

The chain combines TRBV20-1 with TRBJ2-4; D remains unclear. The germline V gene encodes CDR1 DFQATT and CDR2 SNEGSKA (reference sequence). The CDR3 is 12 residues long. V dropped 0 bases and J dropped 6 bases, with 6 bases sitting between them. The CDR3 region has the DNA TGCAGTGCTAGAGATCGTGGAAACATTCAGTACTTC. Encoded protein: CSARDRGNIQYF.

This clonotype was counted only a few times. The chain carries TRBV19 and TRBJ2-5, with D maybe TRBD1 (5 bases). The CDR3 totals 15 residues. CDR1 and CDR2 from the germline V gene are LNHDA and SQIVND (reference sequence). V shed 2 bases and J shed 4 bases, with 14 bases lying between them. DNA of the CDR3: TGTGCCAGTAGTATACAGGGCCAGGGCGGAGAGACCCAGTACTTC. Translation: CASSIQGQGGETQYF.

The J gene is TRBJ1-5, the V gene TRBV7-2, with TRBD1 identical over 7 bases. Germline V lookup: CDR1 SGHTA, CDR2 FQGNSA. V lost 3 bases and J lost 2; bases outside the gene matches: 4. This CDR3 has 15 residues. CDR3 sequence reads: CASSFTGVGNQPQHF. In DNA, the CDR3 is TGTGCCAGCAGCTTCACAGGGGTTGGCAATCAGCCCCAGCATTTT. The complete variable domain, with remaining parts taken from reference TRBV7-2 and TRBJ1-5, reads GAGVSQSPSNKVTEKGKDVELRCDPISGHTALYWYRQSLGQGLEFLIYFQGNSAPDKSGLPSDRFSAERTGGSVSTLTIQRTQQEDSAVYLCASSFTGVGNQPQHFGDGTRLSIL.